What follows are 28 T cell receptor beta chains derived from one specimen sequenced in a study of CD8 T cells in Susac syndrome (dated by TCRdb to the late 2010s). Receptors were amplified or captured by the immunoSEQ multiplex PCR assay. RNA was extracted using the RNeasy kit, and roughly 0.45 to 1 microgram was reverse transcribed with random hexamers. TCRdb reworked the public reads: Q25 trimming with fastp, MiXCR clone assembly, productive beta chains retained. Each CDR3 protein appears once, grouped with its most common genes and DNA. A total of approximately 170,000 distinct CDR3 sequences appear in this sample, just over 90% of them only once. The ten largest make up 0.08% of the sample. Specimen: CD4+ T cells from PBMCs. Receptor source: a human donor in good health.

J is TRBJ1-3 and V is TRBV6-6, with 7 positions matching TRBD1. The germline V gene has CDR1 MNHNY and CDR2 SVGAGI (reference sequence). There are 15 residues in the CDR3. Unmatched junction bases numbered 8, after V lost 7 bases and J lost 2 bases. The CDR3 bases are TGTGCCAGCAACACGCCCGGGACAGCTGGAAACACCATATATTTT. As protein: CASNTPGTAGNTIYF.

The rearrangement uses TRBV5-1 and TRBJ2-3, with D perhaps TRBD1 (5 bases). The length of the CDR3 is 15 residues. Trimming took off 0 bases at V and 2 bases at J, with 10 bases between the two ends. Looked up from germline, CDR1 is SGHRS and CDR2 is YFSETQ. CDR3: CASSLGTGLTDTQYF. The CDR3 DNA reads TGCGCCAGCAGCTTGGGTACAGGCCTCACAGATACGCAGTATTTT.

V and J are TRBV12-3 or TRBV12-4 and TRBJ1-5; a weak D match, TRBD1 (5 bases). The CDR3 contains 14 residues. V gave up 5 bases and J gave up 6 bases, with 14 bases separating them. CDR3 in amino acids: CASSTQGSGQPQHF. CDR3 in DNA: TGTGCCAGCAGTACCCAGGGTTCGGGTCAGCCCCAGCATTTT.

The CDR3 DNA follows: TGTGCCACCAGTGATTTGAAGGGAGGTGAGACCCAGTACTTC. Translation gives CATSDLKGGETQYF. The J gene is TRBJ2-5, the V gene TRBV24-1, with a tentative D call TRBD2 (6 bases). This CDR3 is 14 amino acids long. The germline CDR1 and CDR2 sequences are KGHDR and SFDVKD. Trimming cost V 0 bases and J 5 bases, with 9 bases left between them.

The genes are TRBV2 and TRBJ2-3; D call uncertain. Trimming left V 7 bases short and J 2 bases short, with 10 bases between. CDR1 and CDR2 (germline): SNHLY, FYNNEI. This CDR3 region has 13 residues. CDR3 coding DNA: TGTGCCAGCATTAGAGTCCCCACAGATACGCAGTATTTT. Translation gives CASIRVPTDTQYF.

As DNA, the CDR3 is TGTGCCAGCTCCTCGGGACAGAGATTGAACACTGAAGCTTTCTTT. This encodes CASSSGQRLNTEAFF. V and J are TRBV18 and TRBJ1-1, with 7 nucleotides matching TRBD1. CDR3 size: 15 residues. V lost 6 bases to trimming and J lost 0 bases; unmatched junction nucleotides: 7. Germline V gene lookup returns CDR1 KGHSH and CDR2 LQKENI.

This chain connects TRBV7-9 to TRBJ2-7, with D possibly being TRBD2 (5 bases). The CDR3 contains 12 residues. The V end was cut by 1 base, the J end by 5 bases, with 6 bases between. Germline assignment: CDR1 SEHNR and CDR2 FQNEAQ (reference sequence). The CDR3 loop reads CASSLERHEQYF. CDR3 bases: TGTGCCAGCAGCTTAGAGCGGCACGAGCAGTACTTC.

V is TRBV6-1 and J is TRBJ1-5; weak D call: TRBD1 (6 bases). V dropped 1 base and J dropped 0 bases, with 10 bases sitting between them. The germline V gene encodes CDR1 MNHNS and CDR2 SASEGT. CDR3 size: 16 residues. CDR3 coding DNA: TGTGCCAGCAGTGAAGGCGTCAGGGGTAGCAATCAGCCCCAGCATTTT. It translates to CASSEGVRGSNQPQHF.

The CDR3 spells CASSLVSTVQEQFF. The CDR3 nucleotides are TGTGCCAGCAGCCTAGTTTCGACAGTGCAAGAGCAGTTCTTC. This chain joins TRBV3-1 and TRBJ2-1; a possible D gene is TRBD1 (5 bases). The V end lost 4 bases, the J end lost 10 bases, and 17 bases lay between the germline ends. Looked up from germline, CDR1 is LGHDT and CDR2 is YNNKEL (reference sequence). The CDR3 sequence is 14 residues long.

This rearrangement joins TRBV5-1 to TRBJ1-1; D is uncertain. Germline V CDR1 and CDR2: SGHRS, YFSETQ. The CDR3 covers 13 residues. Trimming stripped 0 bases from V and 3 bases from J, with 6 bases between. CDR3 sequence: CASSLGRHTEAFF. The CDR3 DNA sequence: TGCGCCAGCAGCTTGGGACGGCACACTGAAGCTTTCTTT.

The rearrangement joins TRBV13 to TRBJ2-5; 12 positions agree with TRBD2. CDR3 length equals 15 residues. Germline CDR1 and CDR2: PRHDT and FYEKMQ (reference sequence). V lost 5 bases to trimming and J lost 5 bases; unmatched junction nucleotides: 6. CDR3 region: CASSHPTSGSETQYF. The CDR3 coding sequence is TGTGCCAGCAGCCACCCGACTAGCGGGAGTGAGACCCAGTACTTC.

V usage is TRBV19 and J usage is TRBJ2-5; D is perhaps TRBD1 or TRBD2 (5 bases each). Germline V gene lookup returns CDR1 LNHDA and CDR2 SQIVND (reference sequence). Trimming removed 5 bases from V and 1 base from J, with 11 bases in between. CDR3 length equals 14 residues. The CDR3 DNA reads as TGTGCCAGTAGTCCCCGGGACGTCCAAGAGACCCAGTACTTC. Amino acid sequence: CASSPRDVQETQYF. Full variable domain (outside the CDR3, taken from reference TRBV19 and TRBJ2-5): DGGITQSPKYLFRKEGQNVTLSCEQNLNHDAMYWYRQDPGQGLRLIYYSQIVNDFQKGDIAEGYSVSREKKESFPLTVTSAQKNPTAFYLCASSPRDVQETQYFGPGTRLLVL.

The genes are TRBV5-1 and TRBJ2-2; D remains ambiguous. The CDR3 sequence is 14 residues long. Germline V gene lookup returns CDR1 SGHRS and CDR2 YFSETQ. Trimming stripped 5 bases from V and 6 bases from J, with 14 bases between. The chain's CDR3 is CASSRSGYPGELFF. In nucleotides, the CDR3 is TGCGCCAGCAGTCGTTCAGGTTACCCCGGGGAGCTGTTTTTT.

V and J are TRBV5-1 and TRBJ2-3, with D maybe TRBD2 (6 bases). Per germline, CDR1 SGHRS and CDR2 YFSETQ. CDR3 size: 16 residues. V was trimmed by 1 base and J by 6 bases, leaving 18 bases between them. The CDR3 reads CASSLFTGAPVDTQYF. In nucleotides, the CDR3 is TGCGCCAGCAGCTTGTTTACGGGAGCTCCGGTGGATACGCAGTATTTT.

This clonotype was detected once. The chain couples TRBV10-3 to TRBJ2-1; 10 bases are shared with TRBD2. Germline assignment: CDR1 ENHRY and CDR2 SYGVKD. This CDR3 is 13 amino acids long. J lost 8 bases, V lost 7 bases, and 5 bases had no gene match. The CDR3 loop reads CAIKASGSDEQFF. The CDR3 bases are TGTGCCATCAAAGCTAGCGGGAGTGATGAGCAGTTCTTC.

The chain links TRBV5-1 to TRBJ2-2, with D unclear. Germline V gene sequence: CDR1 SGHRS, CDR2 YFSETQ. This CDR3 is built from 15 residues. Trimming cost V 0 bases and J 0 bases, with 6 bases left between them. CDR3 protein: CASSLDLPNTGELFF. DNA for the CDR3: TGCGCCAGCAGCTTGGATCTCCCGAACACCGGGGAGCTGTTTTTT.

This clonotype appeared once. This rearrangement joins TRBV7-3 to TRBJ2-7, with TRBD2 identical over 10 bases. With V trimmed by 4 bases and J by 3 bases, 3 bases remained unmatched. CDR1 SGHTA and CDR2 FQGTGA come from the germline V gene. CDR3 size: 14 residues. Here the CDR3 DNA reads TGTGCCAGCAGCTCCAGCGGGAGGGACTACGAGCAGTACTTC. Its translation: CASSSSGRDYEQYF.

The chain carries TRBV5-1 and TRBJ1-5; D is unclear. The CDR3 sequence is 13 residues long. From germline, CDR1 is SGHRS and CDR2 YFSETQ. Trimming took 0 bases from V and 5 from J, leaving 6 bases between them. The DNA for the CDR3 is TGCGCCAGCAGCTTGGAATCCGATCAGCCCCAGCATTTT. Protein product: CASSLESDQPQHF.

In this sample, this clonotype turned up once. V and J are TRBV30 and TRBJ2-3; D is perhaps TRBD1 (5 bases). V was cut by 6 bases and J by 6 bases, with 10 bases left in between. Germline V lookup: CDR1 GTSNPN, CDR2 SVGIG (reference sequence). CDR3 size: 11 residues. CDR3 sequence: CACTPGDTQYF. CDR3 sequence (DNA): TGTGCCTGTACTCCAGGGGATACGCAGTATTTT.

The rearrangement uses TRBV7-9 and TRBJ2-2, with 9 positions matching TRBD1. The CDR3 has 16 residues. Germline values: CDR1 SEHNR, CDR2 FQNEAQ (reference sequence). Unmatched junction bases numbered 5, after V lost 2 bases and J lost 4 bases. CDR3 in DNA: TGTGCCAGCAGCTTAAGGGGACAGGGAAGCACCGGGGAGCTGTTTTTT. Its translation is CASSLRGQGSTGELFF.

The rearrangement uses TRBV6-1 and TRBJ2-2; no definite D call. Between the trimmed V and J ends, which lost 8 bases and 6 bases, there was a span of 16 bases. This CDR3 is built from 14 residues. Germline CDR1 is MNHNS and CDR2 is SASEGT. CDR3 DNA: TGTGCCAGCGAATCGGGCCCCCTCTCCGGGGAGCTGTTTTTT. Its translation: CASESGPLSGELFF.

The chain employs TRBV7-8 and TRBJ1-5; D might be TRBD1 (5 bases). This CDR3 spans 11 amino acids. Germline CDR1 SGHVS, CDR2 FQNEAQ. Trimming stripped 10 bases from V and 7 bases from J, with 11 bases between. The CDR3 is CANAGGQPQHF. The CDR3 coding sequence is TGTGCCAACGCCGGGGGACAGCCCCAGCATTTT.

This rearrangement joins TRBV19 to TRBJ2-3; TRBD1 matches 7 bases. The CDR3 sequence is 14 residues long. Germline loops: CDR1 LNHDA, CDR2 SQIVND (reference sequence). J gave up 3 bases and V 7 bases, and 7 bases lay outside the gene matches. The chain's CDR3 is CASTPGTATDTQYF. In DNA form, the CDR3 reads TGTGCCAGTACCCCCGGGACAGCTACAGATACGCAGTATTTT.

J is TRBJ2-7 and V is TRBV5-4; 9 bases match TRBD1. The trim removed 4 bases at V and 3 bases at J, leaving 8 bases unmatched. This CDR3 contains 15 residues. Germline CDR1 SGHNT, CDR2 YYREEE (reference sequence). The CDR3 reads CASSQNQGQGYEQYF. CDR3 nucleotide sequence: TGTGCCAGCAGCCAAAACCAGGGACAGGGCTACGAGCAGTACTTC.

CDR3 residues: CASSKGEQITGELFF. DNA for the CDR3: TGTGCCAGCAGCAAGGGAGAACAGATCACCGGGGAGCTGTTTTTT. The chain couples TRBV21-1 to TRBJ2-2; TRBD2 is the table's D call, not checked against the DNA. TRBV21-1 is an annotated pseudogene. The CDR3 runs to 15 residues.

This clonotype was detected only once. This chain links TRBV20-1 with TRBJ1-5; D is possibly TRBD1 (5 bases). This CDR3 spans 15 amino acids. Germline V gene sequence: CDR1 DFQATT, CDR2 SNEGSKA (reference sequence). V was pared by 4 bases and J by 4 bases, with 17 bases between. In nucleotides, the CDR3 is TGCAGTGCTAATTCGGTCGGGGACCTTAATCAGCCCCAGCATTTT. Its translation: CSANSVGDLNQPQHF.

The chain employs TRBV5-1 and TRBJ2-3, with D possibly being TRBD1 (6 bases). From germline, CDR1 is SGHRS and CDR2 YFSETQ. V lost 0 bases and J 4 bases, leaving 12 bases between the germline ends. CDR3 length: 15 residues. CDR3 amino acids: CASSLETGLADTQYF. In DNA, the CDR3 is TGCGCCAGCAGCTTGGAAACAGGGCTCGCAGATACGCAGTATTTT.

The V and J genes are TRBV5-1 and TRBJ2-7, with 7 nucleotides matching TRBD1. From germline, CDR1 is SGHRS and CDR2 YFSETQ. J was trimmed by 3 bases and V by 1 base; bases with no gene match: 4. The CDR3 sequence is 14 residues long. The CDR3 sequence is CASSLKGGSYEQYF. The CDR3 nucleotides read TGCGCCAGCAGCTTGAAAGGGGGCAGCTACGAGCAGTACTTC. Full variable domain (rest looked up from reference TRBV5-1 and TRBJ2-7): KAGVTQTPRYLIKTRGQQVTLSCSPISGHRSVSWYQQTPGQGLQFLFEYFSETQRNKGNFPGRFSGRQFSNSRSEMNVSTLELGDSALYLCASSLKGGSYEQYFGPGTRLTVT.